This TCR beta chain was found in a study of T cell repertoires in cytomegalovirus infection. Study as a whole: Researchers turned to recently identified HLA-C-restricted CMV epitopes as well as well-studied HLA-B-restricted ones. TCR beta signatures that were public indicated CMV infection and matching HLA type.

TCRdb reprocessed the reads via MiXCR and lists one record per CDR3 protein. The repertoire has about 890,000 distinct CDR3 sequences, about a third of them found once; the top ten carry about an eighth. General study findings and limits: It was HLA-C-restricted CMV-specific TCR beta clonotypes that dominated the response ex vivo. CMV carriers with the relevant HLA were identified by cumulative public TCR beta family frequency.

CDR1 is SGHTA and CDR2 is FQGNSA in the germline V gene. The CDR3 covers 16 residues. The trim removed 0 bases at V and 8 bases at J, leaving 12 bases unmatched. Concerning this clonotype: Its specificity is unknown.

This sequence originates from a human donor in good health (CMV status not recorded). Some clones in this sample may be carry-over from other donors' samples. The chain uses TRBV7-2 and TRBJ1-2; 7 bases are a match to TRBD1. This material consisted of cultured CD8+ T cells from PBMCs, taken from culture after CMV antigen stimulation. The CDR3 DNA follows: TGTGCCAGCAGCTTAGCTGACAGGGCGGTCGTGCAAGGCTACACCTTC. Its translation is CASSLADRAVVQGYTF.